This T cell receptor beta chain stems from a study of blood T cells in healthy people across ages. Study-wide results and caveats: Older age went with lower TCR beta diversity per million T cells, in a roughly linear way. Versus aged donors, long-lived donors had higher diversity and more naive CD4+ cells.

Drawn from each donor were about 9 milliliters of peripheral blood. The second PCR ran about 6 to 12 cycles with a sample-barcoded 5' primer and J-beta primers. TCRdb called the 5' RACE reads again in MiXCR, with one record for every CDR3 protein. The data show fewer than 2,000,000 distinct CDR3 sequences, 30% to 40% seen once. As to this clonotype: What it recognizes is unknown.

V was pared by 4 bases and J by 4 bases, with 14 bases between. The CDR3 spans 15 residues. Germline CDR1 and CDR2: SEHNR and FQNEAQ (reference sequence). Input material: blood. The rearrangement uses TRBV7-9 and TRBJ1-3; a possible D gene is TRBD1 (5 bases). The receptor's source is a woman in her twenties or thirties in good health. For the CDR3, the DNA is TGTGCCAGCAGCTCCCACAAGTCAGGGGGAAACACCATATATTTT. Its translation is CASSSHKSGGNTIYF.